This note documents a single T cell receptor (beta chain) sequence. What it binds is unknown. A much larger clone is a single base away; this may be a read error. These data come from a study of immune heterogeneity within non-small cell lung tumors. Study-level results: For the most part, the T-cell receptor beta clonotypes present at high frequency were distinct from one individual patient to the next. Local clonality of T cells correlated moderately yet significantly with local tumor mutational burden (R approximately 0.33). Site-unique high-frequency clones occurred alongside identical dominant CDR3 beta clonotypes that recurred across tumor sites within a patient.

Multiplex PCR with 32 V and 13 J primers amplified TCR beta CDR3. TCRdb re-called the multiplex PCR reads with MiXCR, one entry per CDR3 protein. The sample contains about 23,000 distinct CDR3 sequences, 27% of which appear only once. The CDR3 sequence is 13 residues long. Germline lookup yields CDR1 KGHDR and CDR2 SFDVKD. The template consisted of bulk tumor genomic DNA, with about 620 ng used per sample. Several biopsies were spaced far apart within each primary tumor and obtained as surgery took place. Enrolled patients presented with newly diagnosed, previously untreated non-small cell lung cancer and underwent curative surgery. Having surgery with curative intent, the donors were patients newly diagnosed with non-small cell lung cancer.

The source is a man in his forties with non-small cell lung cancer. The chain joins TRBV24-1 to TRBJ2-5, with D tentatively TRBD2 (7 bases). Source material: lung tumor tissue. The CDR3 nucleotides read TGTGCCACCAGTGATCAGGGGCGGGAGAACCAGTACTTC. Amino acids: CATSDQGRENQYF.